This T cell receptor (beta chain) stems from a study of T cells expressing NK-cell markers. In the study overall: CD3+CD56+NKG2C+, CD3+CD56+NKG2C- and CD3+CD56-NKG2C+ T cells, once sorted, supplied the TCR beta repertoires. Study-wide findings and caveats: Several donors' CD3+CD56-NKG2C+ cells were dominated by the same clonotypes. Nothing established the HCMV specificity of expanded NKG2C+ T cell clones.

TCR beta libraries carry UMIs added by 5'RACE template switching. TCRdb reanalyzed the 5' RACE reads, giving one entry per CDR3 protein sequence and no DNA. The sample totals roughly 390,000 distinct CDR3 sequences. The germline V gene has CDR1 LNHDA and CDR2 SQIVND (reference sequence). This CDR3 is 18 amino acids long. Remarks on this clonotype: Its specificity is not known.

The source is a man aged 18 to 69 in good health. Source material: blood T cells: a sorted CD56 or NKG2C T cell subset, CD4+ or CD8+ T cells, or bulk PBMC T cells (not recorded which). The chain has TRBV19 and TRBJ2-4; checking the TCRdb D call of TRBD1 is not possible without DNA. The CDR3 sequence: CASSKTGGREIAKNIQYF.